This TCR beta chain came from a study of identical twins. Concerning this clonotype itself: As yet, its antigen is unknown.

The cDNA had a unique molecular identifier and a template-switch universal primer site. MiXCR, run by TCRdb on the 5' RACE reads, gives a single entry per CDR3 protein. This sample has more than 650,000 distinct CDR3 sequences, with around 6% found just once. The study's findings and limits: Weaker excess twin sharing was seen among beta out-of-frame sequences. These conclusions were based on statistical analysis (cross-sectional, not following the same donors).

The donors were all healthy and Caucasian. The source is a man between 18 and 35 years old in good health. The source material was naive T cells sorted from blood.

Here the CDR3 reads CSATTGGNRNQPQHF. The CDR3 bases are TGCAGTGCTACCACAGGGGGCAACCGCAATCAGCCCCAGCATTTT. The chain is built from TRBV20-1 and TRBJ1-5; 9 bases fit TRBD1. Per germline, CDR1 DFQATT and CDR2 SNEGSKA (reference sequence). The CDR3 totals 15 residues. With 4 bases clipped from V and 2 bases from J, the junction kept 6 bases outside the gene matches.